The subject of this entry is one TCR beta chain. With V trimmed by 4 bases and J by 0 bases, 6 bases remained unmatched. In germline, CDR1 is SGHKS, CDR2 YYEKEE (reference sequence). The CDR3 has 15 residues. Primers included in the PCR were 60 Vbeta and 13 Jbeta primers. How the authors handled the data: Counted up in a later analysis, unique TCR beta chains came to about 80 million, with around 10 million shared. Sequencing was performed with immunoSEQ multiplex PCR; in TCRdb, only in-frame clones are kept and a portion is missing. D and trimming were read from the DNA, whereas the V and J calls and clone size are those reported in that table. The table lists 120,000 to 150,000 clones, over 75% of them singletons. The data are from a study of cytomegalovirus exposure and HLA in healthy donors. About the study: Around 80 million unique TCRs from HLA-typed donors were held in an early data release.

The sequence came from a male donor in good health and CMV-seronegative. This chain joins TRBV5-5 and TRBJ1-2, with 7 bases aligning to TRBD1. Sequenced input: PBMCs. In DNA form, the CDR3 reads TGTGCCAGCAGCCCCCCCGGGACAGCTAACTATGGCTACACCTTC. Its protein product is CASSPPGTANYGYTF. The whole variable domain, filled in from reference TRBV5-5 and TRBJ1-2, reads DAGVTQSPTHLIKTRGQQVTLRCSPISGHKSVSWYQQVLGQGPQFIFQYYEKEERGRGNFPDRFSARQFPNYSSELNVNALLLGDSALYLCASSPPGTANYGYTFGSGTRLTVV.